The present T cell receptor beta chain was sequenced within a study of CD8 T cells in Susac syndrome. It was with random hexamers that roughly 0.5 to 1 ug RNA was reverse transcribed. Amplification of TCR beta CDR3 was carried out by immunoSEQ multiplex PCR, which covered 54 Vbeta and 13 Jbeta segments. TCRdb processed the immunoSEQ multiplex PCR reads anew with MiXCR; each CDR3 protein has one entry. The repertoire holds 150,000 to 200,000 distinct CDR3 sequences, about 95% seen once, with around 0.11% in the top ten. Sequencing of TCR beta was performed on blood CD8+ T cells and on blood CD4+ T cells. While serving as controls, healthy donors were matched for age and sex. This clonotype was recorded only once. V lost 0 bases and J 6 bases, leaving 13 bases between the germline ends. The CDR3 has 14 residues. Per germline, CDR1 DFQATT and CDR2 SNEGSKA (reference sequence).

V usage is TRBV20-1 and J usage is TRBJ2-3; D gene ambiguous. This clonotype originated in a human donor in good health. The sequenced material came from CD4+ T cells from PBMCs. The CDR3 region is CSARDLVVVDTQYF. CDR3 DNA: TGCAGTGCTAGAGATTTGGTAGTAGTCGATACGCAGTATTTT.